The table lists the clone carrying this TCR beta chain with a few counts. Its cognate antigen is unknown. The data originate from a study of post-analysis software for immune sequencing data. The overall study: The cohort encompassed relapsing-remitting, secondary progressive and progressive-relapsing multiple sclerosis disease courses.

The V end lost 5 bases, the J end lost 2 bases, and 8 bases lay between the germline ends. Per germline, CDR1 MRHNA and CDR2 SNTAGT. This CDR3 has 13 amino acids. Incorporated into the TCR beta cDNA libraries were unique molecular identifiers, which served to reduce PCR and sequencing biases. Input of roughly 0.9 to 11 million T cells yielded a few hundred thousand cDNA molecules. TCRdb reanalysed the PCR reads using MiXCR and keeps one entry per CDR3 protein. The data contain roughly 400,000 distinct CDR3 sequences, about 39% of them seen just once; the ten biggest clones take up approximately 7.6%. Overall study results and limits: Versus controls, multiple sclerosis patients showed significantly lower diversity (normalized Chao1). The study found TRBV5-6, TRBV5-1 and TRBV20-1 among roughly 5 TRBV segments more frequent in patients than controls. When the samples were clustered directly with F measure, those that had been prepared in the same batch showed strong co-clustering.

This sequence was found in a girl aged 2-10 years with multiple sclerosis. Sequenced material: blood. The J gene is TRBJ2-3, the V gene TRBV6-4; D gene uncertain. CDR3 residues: CASSRGDTDTQYF. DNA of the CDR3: TGTGCCAGCAGTAGAGGCGACACAGATACGCAGTATTTT.